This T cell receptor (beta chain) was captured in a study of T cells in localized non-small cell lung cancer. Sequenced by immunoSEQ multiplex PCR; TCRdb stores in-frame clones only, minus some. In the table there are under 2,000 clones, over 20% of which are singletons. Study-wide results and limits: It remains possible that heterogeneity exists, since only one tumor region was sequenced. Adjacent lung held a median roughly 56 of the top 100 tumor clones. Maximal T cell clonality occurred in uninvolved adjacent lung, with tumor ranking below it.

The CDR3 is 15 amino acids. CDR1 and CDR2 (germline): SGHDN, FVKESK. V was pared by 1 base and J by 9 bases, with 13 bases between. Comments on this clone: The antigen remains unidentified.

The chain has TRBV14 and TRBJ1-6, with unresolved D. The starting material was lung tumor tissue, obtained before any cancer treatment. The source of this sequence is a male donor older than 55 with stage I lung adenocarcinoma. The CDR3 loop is CASSQAGVGISPLHF. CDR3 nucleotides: TGTGCCAGCAGCCAAGCGGGAGTCGGAATTTCACCCCTCCACTTT.